The 5 T cell receptor beta chains below come from one sample, sequenced in a study of cytomegalovirus exposure and HLA in healthy donors. PCR primers comprised 60 Vbeta and 13 Jbeta primers. The repertoire was sequenced with immunoSEQ multiplex PCR; TCRdb's copy has only in-frame clones and lacks some. This sample carries over 95,000 clones, over 65% of them seen once, and the ten largest clones take just under 2.5%. Sequenced input: PBMCs. These receptors were collected from a woman between 18 and 30 years old in good health and CMV-seronegative.

V and J are TRBV19 and TRBJ1-2, with 8 bases aligning to TRBD1. Trimming removed 1 base from V and 4 bases from J; junction bases left unmatched: 5. The germline gives CDR1 LNHDA, CDR2 SQIVND (reference sequence). There are 15 residues in the CDR3. The CDR3 DNA reads TGTGCCAGTAGTATAGGTACAACAGGGGGCTATGGCTACACCTTC. As protein: CASSIGTTGGYGYTF.

CDR3 in amino acids: CASSLRQSSGNTIYF. The CDR3 DNA follows: TGTGCCAGCAGTTTAAGACAGTCCTCTGGAAACACCATATATTTT. The chain employs TRBV6-6 and TRBJ1-3, with D possibly TRBD1 on 5 matching bases. This CDR3 has 15 amino acids. Trimming took 4 bases from V and 0 from J, leaving 10 bases between them. Germline loops: CDR1 MNHNY, CDR2 SVGAGI (reference sequence).

This chain joins TRBV12-5 and TRBJ1-2; perhaps TRBD1 as D (5 bases). CDR1 is LGHNT and CDR2 is FRNRAP in the germline V gene. The CDR3 runs 12 residues. V was pared by 6 bases and J by 8 bases, with 13 bases between. This chain's CDR3 is CASGGGFGGYTF. For the CDR3, the DNA is TGTGCTAGTGGGGGGGGATTCGGCGGCTACACCTTC.

The J gene is TRBJ2-7, the V gene TRBV11-3; D is perhaps TRBD1 (8 bases). V was cut by 3 bases and J by 2 bases, with 14 bases left in between. The CDR3 is 15 amino acids. In germline, CDR1 is SGHNT, CDR2 YENEEA. The CDR3 spells CASSLRTGGAYEQYV. As DNA, the CDR3 is TGTGCCAGCAGCTTGCGTACAGGGGGGGCCTACGAGCAGTACGTC.

This chain links TRBV12-5 with TRBJ1-5; 12 bases line up with TRBD1. The CDR3 has 17 amino acids. The germline V gene encodes CDR1 LGHNT and CDR2 FRNRAP. With V trimmed by 6 bases and J by 5 bases, 11 bases remained unmatched. The chain's CDR3 is CASGQRDRGPPYQPQHF. In DNA form, the CDR3 reads TGTGCTAGTGGCCAACGGGACAGGGGGCCTCCTTATCAGCCCCAGCATTTT.